Described below is a single T cell receptor (beta chain) sequence and its context. Its antigen is currently unknown. The data belong to a study of cytomegalovirus exposure and HLA in healthy donors. The donors were members of the roughly 130-subject validation cohort (separate from the roughly 660-subject first cohort). Trimming removed 4 bases at V and 2 bases at J, with 6 bases between. The germline V gene encodes CDR1 SNHLY and CDR2 FYNNEI. The CDR3 contains 12 residues. Regarding the study as a whole: Rare TCR sequences dominated, though some public TCRs recurred in many donors. Cytomegalovirus-associated TCR beta chains were listed, numbering 164. Reported results showed that the classifier diagnosed cytomegalovirus status with high specificity and sensitivity.

Repertoires were generated with immunoSEQ multiplex PCR, while TCRdb's copy carries only in-frame clones and drops some. Among over 100,000 clones listed, about nine tenths were seen once. This TCR came from a woman younger than 30 in good health and CMV-seronegative. The V call is TRBV2, the J call TRBJ2-7, with D tentatively TRBD2 (5 bases). Sequencing was done on a sample of PBMCs. CDR3 sequence: CASSAGTYEQYF. CDR3 nucleotides: TGTGCCAGCAGTGCCGGGACCTACGAGCAGTACTTC.